This T cell receptor beta chain was captured by sequencing in a study of PD-1 blockade in classical Hodgkin lymphoma. CDR3 size: 14 residues. V was cut by 3 bases and J by 3 bases, with 11 bases left in between. Germline V lookup: CDR1 LNHDA, CDR2 SQIVND (reference sequence). Time point reported: cycle 4 day 1 (C4D1), after less than seven weeks of nivolumab. After autologous stem cell transplantation all patients relapsed, and prior brentuximab vedotin exposure differed between cohorts. Complete response, partial response or progressive disease made up the best responses. The repertoire was sequenced with immunoSEQ multiplex PCR; TCRdb's copy has only in-frame clones and lacks some. Of roughly 30,000 clones in the sample, over 75% were seen once.

Here the sequenced sample was peripheral blood mononuclear cells (PBMCs), taken before the fourth cycle of nivolumab. This chain joins TRBV19 and TRBJ1-2; D is unresolved. The receptor was isolated from a human donor with classical Hodgkin lymphoma. The CDR3 DNA reads as TGTGCCAGTAGTATCGTTGACGCTTACTATGGCTACACCTTC. Amino acids: CASSIVDAYYGYTF. Supplemented by reference TRBV19 and TRBJ1-2, the full variable domain reads DGGITQSPKYLFRKEGQNVTLSCEQNLNHDAMYWYRQDPGQGLRLIYYSQIVNDFQKGDIAEGYSVSREKKESFPLTVTSAQKNPTAFYLCASSIVDAYYGYTFGSGTRLTVV.